This entry features one T cell receptor beta chain sequence. Its antigen is still unknown. Base qualities are not at hand, and no much larger clone is one base apart. The CDR3 regions of human TCRbeta chains were analyzed by immunosequencing. Processing in the source paper ran as follows. Repertoire TCRs were checked for matches against a reference library of SARS-CoV-2-specific TCRs that had been generated using the MIRA antigen-specificity platform. Breadth meant the fraction of unique TCRs that were SARS-CoV-2-associated, whereas depth meant the fraction of total T cells that were SARS-CoV-2-associated. Each spike-specific TCR was assigned to its reactive spike region and to a CD4 or CD8 class using the MIRA data. Log10-transformed breadth and depth values were compared by one-way ANOVA with Sidak's multiple comparisons tests. The immuneACCESS repertoire file appears here via TCRdb, limited to in-frame rearrangements. These files lack a portion of the clones; in checked studies, under half of the deficit traces to unresolved V genes, and the cause of the others is not known. V and J calls and clone size follow that table, whereas D and trimming were derived from the DNA. This sample is represented by more than 100,000 clones; 90% to 95% of them were singletons. The ten biggest clones cover around 5% of the sample.

This sample stems from a study of T cell responses to AZD1222 COVID-19 vaccine (dated by TCRdb to the early 2020s). Regarding the research as a whole: TCR sequencing was performed for roughly 250 trial participants, of whom about 210 were given two doses of AZD1222 and 26 were given two doses of MenACWY control vaccine. Enrollment into the trials was organized by age into subgroups of 18-55, 56-69 and 70-plus years, and those subgroups contained approximately 160, 26 and 62 TCR-sequenced participants, respectively.

Sequences SGHVS (CDR1) and FQNEAQ (CDR2) are obtained from the germline V gene. The CDR3, from cysteine to phenylalanine, totals 17 residues. Here the CDR3 DNA is all that survives: 51 bases in frame from base 1. The junction shows trimming of 4 bases on V and 10 bases on J, and the gene matches do not reach 14 bases of it. On the study overall, not on this receptor specifically: Most participants were white British and females outnumbered males, and the authors suggested that clonal diversity may have been underestimated. Epitopes outside the regions mutated in the B.1.351 and B.1.1.7 variants were reportedly recognized by nearly half of the unique spike-specific TCRs. After two AZD1222 doses, both the breadth and the depth of spike-specific TCRs were significantly higher than at day 0 and than in MenACWY recipients. Conclusions about previously exposed vaccinees are limited because only six or seven AZD1222 recipients were SARS-CoV-2 seropositive at baseline. No day 14 peak-response samples were available, so repertoires were characterized only after the peak T cell response. The whole spike protein was spanned by vaccine-associated CD4 TCRs, and dominant responses were seen in regions 160-218 and 743-854. In the small 56-69-year group, the increase in depth fell short of significance, most likely because of low power.

The meaning of the sample's time point label: about 28 days (+/-7) after the second vaccine dose. Because spike-specific TCR depth and breadth did not differ between the two schedules, AZD1222 recipients who got a second dose at roughly 4 weeks were pooled with those who got a second dose at roughly 12 weeks. Vaccinee samples came from UK trials COV001 and COV002, including a single-blind randomized controlled phase 2/3 trial of AZD1222 (ChAdOx1 nCoV-19) in healthy adults. For TCRbeta chain sequencing, PBMC samples from trial participants were taken at day 0 and at day 28 after the second dose. The TCR originated in an adult who received the AZD1222 COVID-19 vaccine. The chain employs TRBV7-8 and TRBJ1-6, and TRBD1 matches 9 of the central bases. The sample was peripheral blood, taken 28 days after the second AZD1222 dose. CDR3 region: CASSSRPPDRGYSPLHF. The nucleotide sequence is given as TGTGCCAGCAGCTCAAGACCTCCCGACAGGGGGTACTCACCCCTCCACTTT.